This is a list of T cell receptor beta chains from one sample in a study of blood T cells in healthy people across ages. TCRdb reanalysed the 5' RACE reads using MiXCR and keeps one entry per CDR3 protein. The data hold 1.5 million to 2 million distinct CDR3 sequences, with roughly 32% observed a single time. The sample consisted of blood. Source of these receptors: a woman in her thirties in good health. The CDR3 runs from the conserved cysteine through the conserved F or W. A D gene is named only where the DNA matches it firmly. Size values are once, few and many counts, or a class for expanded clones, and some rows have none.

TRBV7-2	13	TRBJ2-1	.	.	CASSLDSVGEQFF	TGTGCCAGCAGCTTAGACTCGGTAGGTGAGCAGTTCTTC
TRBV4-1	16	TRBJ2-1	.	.	CASSQLTGLAYNEQFF	TGCGCCAGCAGCCAGTTAACAGGGTTAGCGTACAATGAGCAGTTCTTC
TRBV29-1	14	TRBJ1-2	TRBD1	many	CSGSTGDPNYGYTF	TGCAGCGGGAGCACAGGGGACCCTAACTATGGCTACACCTTC
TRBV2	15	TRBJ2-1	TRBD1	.	CASVSRQGVFNEQFF	TGTGCCAGCGTAAGCCGACAGGGGGTCTTCAATGAGCAGTTCTTC
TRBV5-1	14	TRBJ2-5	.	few	CASSLDVGGETQYF	TGCGCCAGCAGCTTGGATGTTGGGGGCGAGACCCAGTACTTC
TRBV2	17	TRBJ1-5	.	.	CASSPGTLRDGNQPQHF	TGTGCCAGCAGTCCCGGGACACTACGGGATGGCAATCAGCCCCAGCATTTT
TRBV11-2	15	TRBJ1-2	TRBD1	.	CASSKGGQGAYGYTF	TGTGCCAGCAGCAAGGGGGGGCAGGGGGCCTATGGCTACACCTTC
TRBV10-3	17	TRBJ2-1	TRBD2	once	CAISESQREAYYNEQFF	TGTGCCATCAGTGAGTCGCAGCGGGAGGCCTATTACAATGAGCAGTTCTTC
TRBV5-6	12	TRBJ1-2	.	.	CASSLGPHGYTF	TGTGCCAGCAGCTTGGGTCCTCATGGCTACACCTTC
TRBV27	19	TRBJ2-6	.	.	CASSLSGLVLLSGANVLTF	TGTGCCAGCAGTTTATCTGGGCTGGTCCTGCTCTCTGGGGCCAACGTCCTGACTTTC
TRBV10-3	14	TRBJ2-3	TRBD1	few	CAISGGDRGDTQYF	TGTGCCATCAGTGGAGGGGACAGGGGAGATACGCAGTATTTT
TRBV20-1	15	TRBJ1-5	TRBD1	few	CSAPLFQGDNQPQHF	TGCAGTGCTCCTCTTTTCCAGGGGGACAATCAGCCCCAGCATTTT
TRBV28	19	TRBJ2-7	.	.	CASSLFGIYVAPSSYEQYF	TGTGCCAGCAGTTTATTCGGAATTTACGTAGCGCCAAGCTCCTACGAGCAGTACTTC
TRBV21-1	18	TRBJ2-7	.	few	CASSKKDHKDTPRYEQYF	TGTGCCAGCAGCAAAAAGGACCACAAGGATACCCCAAGATACGAGCAGTACTTC
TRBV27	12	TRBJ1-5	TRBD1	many	CASSTGGQPQHF	TGTGCCAGCAGCACAGGGGGTCAGCCCCAGCATTTT
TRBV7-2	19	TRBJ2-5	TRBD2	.	CACSLASSGLAGPRGTQYF	TGTGCCTGCAGCTTAGCGTCATCGGGACTAGCGGGGCCCCGGGGGACCCAGTACTTC
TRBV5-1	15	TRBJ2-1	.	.	CASSFRAQTYNEQFF	TGCGCCAGCAGCTTCCGGGCCCAAACCTACAATGAGCAGTTCTTC
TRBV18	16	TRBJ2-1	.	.	CASSPPGSGKYNEQFF	TGTGCCAGCTCACCGCCGGGGAGCGGAAAATACAATGAGCAGTTCTTC
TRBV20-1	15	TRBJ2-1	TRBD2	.	CSASPGLAGDNEQFF	TGCAGTGCTAGTCCCGGACTAGCGGGAGACAATGAGCAGTTCTTC
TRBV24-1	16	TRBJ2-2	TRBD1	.	CATSDRGQGPTGELFF	TGTGCCACCAGTGATAGGGGACAGGGGCCCACCGGGGAGCTGTTTTTT